This TCR beta chain was recovered during a study of blood T cell repertoires in COVID-19. In the study overall: Spain, Italy and the United States supplied samples that represented acute and convalescent COVID-19. The cDNA or gDNA used as material had been derived from T cells, B-cell-depleted T cells, or PBMCs.

In the original analysis: Scientists estimated how many nucleated cells there were by amplifying reference gene primers. Sequencing used immunoSEQ multiplex PCR; TCRdb keeps in-frame clones, though not all of them. The V and J calls and clone size come from that table; D and trimming were worked out from the DNA. The sample includes 40,000 to 50,000 clones, approximately 83% of them seen just once. Trimming cost V 2 bases and J 0 bases; bases outside gene matches: 5. Germline CDR1 reads LGHNA; CDR2 reads YSLEER. CDR3 length: 16 residues. The TCR was taken from a human donor in a cohort sampled during active COVID-19. The donor label of this sample is uncertain. This chain joins TRBV4-3 and TRBJ1-2, with 8 bases fitting TRBD1. Material for sequencing was peripheral blood. For the CDR3, the DNA is TGCGCCAGCAGCCAATCGACAGGGGCAGCTAACTATGGCTACACCTTC. Translating gives CASSQSTGAANYGYTF.